The 10 T cell receptor beta chains below come from one sample, sequenced in a study of T cells in Graves' hyperthyroidism and ophthalmopathy. Amplified TCR beta CDR3 regions came from RNA transcripts. HTBI primers were used for first-round RT-PCR of the TCR CDR3. TCRdb used MiXCR to reprocess the multiplex PCR reads, holding one entry per CDR3 protein. The repertoire holds more than 75,000 distinct CDR3 sequences, just over 50% seen once, with around 29% in the top ten. The sample taken for sequencing was blood. These receptors all come from a woman aged 40 to 50 with Graves' hyperthyroidism.

This clonotype was recorded only once. This chain links TRBV29-1 with TRBJ2-5, with 10 bases matching TRBD2. Germline loops: CDR1 SQVTM, CDR2 ANQGSEA. There are 12 residues in the CDR3. J was trimmed by 4 bases and V by 5 bases; bases with no gene match: 1. CDR3 region: CSVPSGRETQYF. CDR3 DNA: TGCAGCGTTCCTAGCGGGAGAGAGACCCAGTACTTC. The whole variable domain, filled in from reference TRBV29-1 and TRBJ2-5, reads SAVISQKPSRDICQRGTSLTIQCQVDSQVTMMFWYRQQPGQSLTLIATANQGSEATYESGFVIDKFPISRPNLTFSTLTVSNMSPEDSSIYLCSVPSGRETQYFGPGTRLLVL.

This clonotype appeared once. One junction end does not reproduce the germline sequence, and a read error may be involved. The rearrangement links TRBV12-3 or TRBV12-4 to TRBJ2-2; 8 nucleotides agree with TRBD2. The CDR3 is made up of 15 amino acids. The CDR3 loop is CASGGTSVRTGELFF. The CDR3 nucleotides read TGCGCCAGCGGAGGGACTAGTGTCAGGACCGGGGAGCTGTTTTTT.

This chain connects TRBV5-4 to TRBJ2-7; 11 nucleotides line up with TRBD1. With V trimmed by 7 bases and J by 0 bases, 3 bases remained unmatched. CDR1 and CDR2 (germline): SGHNT, YYREEE (reference sequence). This CDR3 has 14 residues. As DNA, the CDR3 is TGTGCCAGCGGGGACAGGGGGAACTCCTACGAGCAGTACTTC. This translates into CASGDRGNSYEQYF.

This clonotype was found many times. The J gene is TRBJ2-7, the V gene TRBV20-1; 9 nucleotides line up with TRBD1. J lost 2 bases, V lost 4 bases, and 6 bases had no gene match. This CDR3 comprises 14 residues. Germline CDR1 and CDR2: DFQATT and SNEGSKA (reference sequence). The CDR3: CSATGQGITYEQYF. The CDR3 bases are TGCAGTGCTACCGGACAGGGGATTACCTACGAGCAGTACTTC.

This clonotype showed up many times. At one of its ends the junction is not consistent with the germline gene, which may arise from a read error. The CDR3: CASSQSDLISGANVLTF. The CDR3 DNA is TGCGCCAGCAGCCAATCCGACCTCATCTCTGGGGCCAACGTCCTGACTTTC. The chain uses TRBV7-3 and TRBJ2-6, with D unresolved. The CDR3 has 17 amino acids. Germline CDR1 and CDR2: SGHTA and FQGTGA.

J is TRBJ2-5 and V is TRBV9; weak D call: TRBD2 (6 bases). The germline V gene encodes CDR1 SGDLS and CDR2 YYNGEE. Trimming pared 6 bases from V and 4 bases from J, leaving 28 bases between. The CDR3 runs 18 residues. CDR3 DNA: TGTGCCAGCACTGGGGAGTGGAGGGAGGATAAAGCTGGAGAGACCCAGTACTTC. It encodes CASTGEWREDKAGETQYF.

This clonotype has at least ten counts. The chain links TRBV20-1 to TRBJ1-2; D unclear. The CDR3 spans 10 residues. Germline V gives CDR1 DFQATT, CDR2 SNEGSKA (reference sequence). V was pared by 5 bases and J by 3 bases, with 4 bases between. CDR3 protein: CSAEDYGYTF. DNA of the CDR3: TGCAGTGCTGAGGACTATGGCTACACCTTC.

This chain uses TRBV20-1 with TRBJ1-2; TRBD1 matches at 12 bases. CDR1 and CDR2 from the germline V gene are DFQATT and SNEGSKA (reference sequence). The CDR3 spans 13 residues. Trimming removed 8 bases from V and 8 bases from J; junction bases left unmatched: 9. The CDR3 DNA reads as TGCAGTCCCCCCCGGGACAGGGGGCGAGGCTACACCTTC. It is translated as CSPPRDRGRGYTF.

With regard to this clonotype: A read error may be the cause here, since a much bigger clone is one base away. This sequence joins TRBV5-1 and TRBJ2-2, with D maybe TRBD1 (6 bases). From germline, CDR1 is SGHRS and CDR2 YFSETQ. This CDR3 is built from 12 residues. CDR3 in DNA: TGCGCCAGCAGCTTGTCACCAGGGGAGATGTTTTTT. Translated: CASSLSPGEMFF. Looking up the rest from reference TRBV5-1 and TRBJ2-2 gives the full variable domain: KAGVTQTPRYLIKTRGQQVTLSCSPISGHRSVSWYQQTPGQGLQFLFEYFSETQRNKGNFPGRFSGRQFSNSRSEMNVSTLELGDSALYLCASSLSPGEMFFGEGSRLTVL.

There are many counts of this clonotype. This chain links TRBV4-1 with TRBJ1-6, with no clear D. This CDR3 has 16 amino acids. Germline V gene lookup returns CDR1 MGHRA and CDR2 YSYEKL. V lost 3 bases, J lost 0 bases, and 9 bases lay in between. CDR3 nucleotides: TGCGCCAGCAGCCACGCACAGAGCTCCTATAATTCACCCCTCCACTTT. It specifies CASSHAQSSYNSPLHF.